The clone carrying this T cell receptor (beta chain) was counted at least ten times. The TCR beta CDR3 regions underwent amplification using RNA transcripts as the source. Researchers ran a first-round RT-PCR on the TCR CDR3 using the HTBI primer set. From the multiplex PCR reads, TCRdb called clonotypes with MiXCR, one entry per CDR3 protein. The sample lists around 380,000 distinct CDR3 sequences; approximately 12% were seen once. This CDR3 region has 10 residues. Trimming took 7 bases from V and 8 from J, leaving 8 bases between them. Germline loops: CDR1 ENHRY, CDR2 SYGVKD. The data were obtained in a study of T cells in Graves' hyperthyroidism and ophthalmopathy. Hyperthyroidism in the patients, aged 18 to 65, was newly diagnosed and under 2 months in duration. A 10 ml volume of fresh peripheral blood provided the PBMCs.

The sequenced sample was blood. V gene TRBV10-3 combines with J gene TRBJ1-1; D is undetermined. This TCR came from a man aged 25 to 45 with Graves' hyperthyroidism that later progressed to Graves' ophthalmopathy. For the CDR3, the DNA is TGTGCCATCATTCCGACAGAAGCTTTCTTT. Translation gives CAIIPTEAFF.